This T cell receptor beta chain was sequenced during a study of response to subunit inactivated influenza vaccine. MiXCR, run by TCRdb on the RT-PCR reads, gives a single entry per CDR3 protein. The sample holds about 650,000 distinct CDR3 sequences, about 15% seen once. This clonotype was observed a handful of times. The CDR3 has 18 residues. J lost 4 bases, V lost 0 bases, and 10 bases had no gene match. Germline CDR1 reads LGHNA; CDR2 reads YSLEER. The chain joins TRBV4-3 to TRBJ2-1; TRBD2 aligns across 9 bases. This clonotype was sampled from a man aged 50-59 years who received an inactivated influenza vaccine. Material: PBMCs from blood, obtained 14 to 15 days before vaccination. CDR3 DNA: TGCGCCAGCAGCCAAGATTCCGTGCTAGCGGGAAGGTACAATGAGCAGTTCTTC. It codes for CASSQDSVLAGRYNEQFF.